This note documents a single TCR beta chain sequence. TCRdb's copy holds only in-frame clones and misses some; the assay was immunoSEQ multiplex PCR. The data show about 75,000 clones, with about 86% seen just once and approximately 5.8% held by the top ten. With 5 bases clipped from V and 0 bases from J, the junction kept 1 base outside the gene matches. The CDR3 sequence is 14 residues long. CDR1 is MNHEY and CDR2 is SMNVEV in the germline V gene (reference sequence). This record belongs to a study of blood T cell repertoires in COVID-19. Across the whole study: Both acute and convalescent COVID-19 samples were obtained from the United States, Italy and Spain. PBMCs, B-cell-depleted T cells, or T cells provided the cDNA or gDNA that made up the material.

V gene TRBV27 combines with J gene TRBJ2-1; TRBD2 matches at 7 bases. Sequencing input: peripheral blood. The TCR originated in an elderly man with COVID-19, enrolled during active disease. The CDR3 loop reads CASSGGGSYNEQFF. CDR3 in DNA: TGTGCCAGCAGTGGCGGGGGCTCCTACAATGAGCAGTTCTTC.